This is a list of T cell receptor beta chains from one sample in a study of blood T cells in healthy people across ages. One entry per CDR3 protein, called by TCRdb with MiXCR from the 5' RACE reads. The sample yields around 1.5 million distinct CDR3 sequences, approximately 63% seen once. Material for sequencing was blood. Receptor source: a young man in good health. CDR3s include the opening cysteine and the closing phenylalanine or tryptophan. The D gene is left open where the match is weak. Clone size is given for some rows only: seen once, a few or many times, or a class if the clone is expanded.

CDR3aa: CSPRDNKTDPQNIQYF; CDR3nt: TGCAGCCCCCGGGACAACAAAACTGATCCGCAAAACATTCAGTACTTC; j_gene: TRBJ2-4; abundance: -; v_gene: TRBV29-1; d_gene: -
CDR3aa: CSAIGTGASTDTQYF; CDR3nt: TGCAGTGCTATCGGGACAGGGGCTAGCACAGATACGCAGTATTTT; j_gene: TRBJ2-3; abundance: few; v_gene: TRBV20-1; d_gene: TRBD1
CDR3aa: CASSNSGSTYEQYF; CDR3nt: TGTGCCAGCAGCAATAGCGGGAGCACCTACGAGCAGTACTTC; j_gene: TRBJ2-7; abundance: -; v_gene: TRBV7-2; d_gene: TRBD2
CDR3aa: CASSPPGQGSAAGLNTGELFF; CDR3nt: TGCGCCAGCAGCCCACCGGGACAGGGATCTGCGGCGGGCTTGAACACCGGGGAGCTGTTTTTT; j_gene: TRBJ2-2; abundance: -; v_gene: TRBV4-1; d_gene: TRBD1
CDR3aa: CSVDRAGLGYTF; CDR3nt: TGCAGCGTCGATCGGGCGGGGCTTGGCTACACCTTC; j_gene: TRBJ1-2; abundance: -; v_gene: TRBV29-1; d_gene: -
CDR3aa: CASSLSTGDHEQFF; CDR3nt: TGTGCTAGCAGCCTATCGACAGGGGATCATGAGCAGTTCTTC; j_gene: TRBJ2-1; abundance: -; v_gene: TRBV7-7; d_gene: TRBD1
CDR3aa: CSARPDSGWETQYF; CDR3nt: TGCAGTGCTAGGCCCGACTCAGGGTGGGAGACCCAGTACTTC; j_gene: TRBJ2-5; abundance: -; v_gene: TRBV20-1; d_gene: -
CDR3aa: CASGGLNQPQHF; CDR3nt: TGTGCCAGCGGGGGGCTCAATCAGCCCCAGCATTTT; j_gene: TRBJ1-5; abundance: -; v_gene: TRBV6-5; d_gene: -
CDR3aa: CASSLALGTGGYNEQFF; CDR3nt: TGTGCCAGCAGCTTAGCGCTCGGGACAGGGGGTTACAATGAGCAGTTCTTC; j_gene: TRBJ2-1; abundance: -; v_gene: TRBV7-2; d_gene: TRBD1
CDR3aa: CASSPRGWAQHF; CDR3nt: TGTGCCAGCAGCCCGAGGGGCTGGGCCCAGCATTTT; j_gene: TRBJ1-5; abundance: -; v_gene: TRBV6-2/TRBV6-3; d_gene: -
CDR3aa: CASSLDPGSRYEQYF; CDR3nt: TGTGCCAGCAGTCTGGACCCCGGGAGTCGCTACGAGCAGTACTTC; j_gene: TRBJ2-7; abundance: few; v_gene: TRBV6-5; d_gene: -
CDR3aa: CASRTGGNSYEQYF; CDR3nt: TGTGCCAGCAGGACAGGGGGAAACTCCTACGAGCAGTACTTC; j_gene: TRBJ2-7; abundance: -; v_gene: TRBV6-2/TRBV6-3; d_gene: TRBD1
CDR3aa: CASSLSGTARGTDTQYF; CDR3nt: TGTGCCAGCAGCCTTAGCGGGACGGCCAGAGGCACAGATACGCAGTATTTT; j_gene: TRBJ2-3; abundance: -; v_gene: TRBV7-9; d_gene: TRBD2
CDR3aa: CSARTPDTQYF; CDR3nt: TGCAGCGCTAGGACTCCAGATACGCAGTATTTT; j_gene: TRBJ2-3; abundance: -; v_gene: TRBV29-1; d_gene: -
CDR3aa: CASSLSVTSQETQYF; CDR3nt: TGTGCCAGCAGCCTTTCAGTCACTTCCCAAGAGACCCAGTACTTC; j_gene: TRBJ2-5; abundance: -; v_gene: TRBV3-1; d_gene: -
CDR3aa: CASSLAGPGDEKLFF; CDR3nt: TGTGCCAGCAGCTTGGCGGGACCTGGGGATGAAAAACTGTTTTTT; j_gene: TRBJ1-4; abundance: few; v_gene: TRBV5-6; d_gene: -
CDR3aa: CASSSRTGLGDEQYF; CDR3nt: TGTGCCAGCTCATCCCGGACAGGGTTAGGGGACGAGCAGTACTTC; j_gene: TRBJ2-7; abundance: -; v_gene: TRBV18; d_gene: TRBD1
CDR3aa: CASSPRNSGDYSYNEQFF; CDR3nt: TGTGCCAGCTCACCACGTAATAGCGGGGACTACTCCTACAATGAGCAGTTCTTC; j_gene: TRBJ2-1; abundance: -; v_gene: TRBV18; d_gene: TRBD2
CDR3aa: CASSPLRGQGDEKLFF; CDR3nt: TGTGCCAGCAGCCCCCTCCGGGGACAGGGGGATGAAAAACTGTTTTTT; j_gene: TRBJ1-4; abundance: -; v_gene: TRBV3-1; d_gene: TRBD1
CDR3aa: CASSLEGGKTQYF; CDR3nt: TGTGCCAGCAGCTTAGAAGGGGGGAAGACCCAGTACTTC; j_gene: TRBJ2-5; abundance: -; v_gene: TRBV13; d_gene: -
CDR3aa: CASSFEDPSYNEQFF; CDR3nt: TGTGCCAGCAGTTTTGAAGACCCGTCCTACAATGAGCAGTTTTTC; j_gene: TRBJ2-1; abundance: few; v_gene: TRBV27; d_gene: -
CDR3aa: CASSLGRLAGTDTQYF; CDR3nt: TGTGCCAGCAGCTTAGGACGGCTCGCGGGCACAGATACGCAGTATTTT; j_gene: TRBJ2-3; abundance: -; v_gene: TRBV11-2; d_gene: -
CDR3aa: CASSQDLGGQYGYTF; CDR3nt: TGCGCCAGCAGCCAAGATCTTGGTGGCCAGTATGGCTACACCTTC; j_gene: TRBJ1-2; abundance: -; v_gene: TRBV4-1; d_gene: -
CDR3aa: CASSPSEGVRVEKLFF; CDR3nt: TGCGCCAGCAGCCCCTCCGAGGGGGTACGTGTTGAAAAACTGTTTTTT; j_gene: TRBJ1-4; abundance: -; v_gene: TRBV4-1; d_gene: -
CDR3aa: CSARDRPTSGRAWDEQFF; CDR3nt: TGCAGTGCTAGAGATCGTCCGACTAGCGGGAGGGCATGGGATGAGCAGTTCTTC; j_gene: TRBJ2-1; abundance: -; v_gene: TRBV20-1; d_gene: TRBD2
CDR3aa: CSVEDLGGYGYTF; CDR3nt: TGCAGCGTTGAAGATTTGGGTGGCTATGGCTACACCTTC; j_gene: TRBJ1-2; abundance: few; v_gene: TRBV29-1; d_gene: -
CDR3aa: CASSLGRQAKNIQYF; CDR3nt: TGTGCCAGCAGCTTAGGAAGGCAAGCCAAAAACATTCAGTACTTC; j_gene: TRBJ2-4; abundance: -; v_gene: TRBV7-2; d_gene: -
CDR3aa: CASSQWTSADEQFF; CDR3nt: TGCGCCAGCAGCCAATGGACTAGTGCCGATGAGCAGTTCTTC; j_gene: TRBJ2-1; abundance: once; v_gene: TRBV4-1; d_gene: TRBD2
CDR3aa: CASSSGPAGGPYNEQFF; CDR3nt: TGTGCCAGCAGCTCCGGACCAGCGGGAGGGCCGTACAATGAGCAGTTCTTC; j_gene: TRBJ2-1; abundance: -; v_gene: TRBV7-2; d_gene: TRBD2
CDR3aa: CASSRPSRQGGTGELFF; CDR3nt: TGTGCCAGCAGCCGACCTTCCCGACAGGGGGGCACCGGGGAGCTGTTTTTT; j_gene: TRBJ2-2; abundance: -; v_gene: TRBV7-9; d_gene: TRBD1
CDR3aa: CASSLDVRGGSGANVLTF; CDR3nt: TGTGCCAGCAGCTTAGATGTCAGGGGGGGCTCTGGGGCCAACGTCCTGACTTTC; j_gene: TRBJ2-6; abundance: -; v_gene: TRBV7-2; d_gene: -
CDR3aa: CASSQDQGNTEAFF; CDR3nt: TGTGCCAGCAGCCAAGATCAGGGAAACACTGAAGCTTTCTTT; j_gene: TRBJ1-1; abundance: few; v_gene: TRBV4-2; d_gene: -
CDR3aa: CASRSSGRGGYEQYF; CDR3nt: TGTGCCAGCAGGTCTAGCGGGAGAGGGGGCTACGAGCAGTACTTC; j_gene: TRBJ2-7; abundance: -; v_gene: TRBV6-6; d_gene: TRBD2
CDR3aa: CSVEDPVTGTQYF; CDR3nt: TGCAGCGTTGAAGATCCGGTAACAGGTACGCAGTATTTT; j_gene: TRBJ2-3; abundance: once; v_gene: TRBV29-1; d_gene: -
CDR3aa: CATSSFLYNEQFF; CDR3nt: TGTGCCACCAGCAGCTTCTTGTACAATGAGCAGTTCTTC; j_gene: TRBJ2-1; abundance: -; v_gene: TRBV15; d_gene: -
CDR3aa: CSASRGAGELFF; CDR3nt: TGCAGTGCTAGCAGGGGAGCGGGGGAGCTGTTTTTT; j_gene: TRBJ2-2; abundance: -; v_gene: TRBV20-1; d_gene: -
CDR3aa: CASSFSAQGGSGYTF; CDR3nt: TGTGCCAGCAGTTTCTCTGCACAGGGGGGATCTGGCTACACCTTC; j_gene: TRBJ1-2; abundance: -; v_gene: TRBV12-3/TRBV12-4; d_gene: TRBD1
CDR3aa: CASSQELTGEQFF; CDR3nt: TGCGCCAGCAGCCAAGAGCTGACCGGTGAGCAGTTCTTC; j_gene: TRBJ2-1; abundance: few; v_gene: TRBV4-1; d_gene: -
CDR3aa: CAIHSGGPQPQHF; CDR3nt: TGTGCCATCCACTCCGGGGGACCTCAGCCCCAGCATTTT; j_gene: TRBJ1-5; abundance: -; v_gene: TRBV6-6; d_gene: -
CDR3aa: CASSHLTSAPYNDQFF; CDR3nt: TGTGCCAGCAGCCACCTAACTAGCGCCCCATACAATGATCAGTTCTTC; j_gene: TRBJ2-1; abundance: -; v_gene: TRBV14; d_gene: TRBD2
CDR3aa: CASSGRSTYEQYF; CDR3nt: TGTGCCAGCAGTGGCCGATCGACCTACGAGCAGTACTTC; j_gene: TRBJ2-7; abundance: -; v_gene: TRBV6-1; d_gene: -
CDR3aa: CASSSGTGIFGDTQYF; CDR3nt: TGTGCCAGCAGCTCCGGGACAGGGATATTTGGGGATACGCAGTATTTT; j_gene: TRBJ2-3; abundance: -; v_gene: TRBV7-8; d_gene: TRBD1
CDR3aa: CAISESRVDTQYF; CDR3nt: TGTGCCATCAGTGAGTCGCGGGTAGATACGCAGTATTTT; j_gene: TRBJ2-3; abundance: few; v_gene: TRBV10-3; d_gene: -
CDR3aa: CASGVWGGANVLTF; CDR3nt: TGTGCCAGCGGGGTTTGGGGTGGGGCCAACGTCCTGACTTTC; j_gene: TRBJ2-6; abundance: once; v_gene: TRBV5-4; d_gene: -
CDR3aa: CSAPHPGGTDTQYF; CDR3nt: TGCAGTGCTCCGCACCCGGGAGGCACAGATACGCAGTATTTT; j_gene: TRBJ2-3; abundance: -; v_gene: TRBV20-1; d_gene: -
CDR3aa: CASTGFSSYNSPLHF; CDR3nt: TGTGCCAGCACGGGCTTTAGCTCCTATAATTCACCCCTCCACTTT; j_gene: TRBJ1-6; abundance: -; v_gene: TRBV6-5; d_gene: -
CDR3aa: CARSVVQNEKLFF; CDR3nt: TGTGCCAGAAGTGTAGTCCAGAATGAAAAACTGTTTTTT; j_gene: TRBJ1-4; abundance: -; v_gene: TRBV27; d_gene: -
CDR3aa: CASSFPTPSDTQYF; CDR3nt: TGTGCCAGCAGTTTTCCTACTCCGTCAGATACGCAGTATTTT; j_gene: TRBJ2-3; abundance: -; v_gene: TRBV28; d_gene: -
CDR3aa: CSARSGPNEQFF; CDR3nt: TGCAGTGCTAGGAGCGGGCCCAATGAGCAGTTCTTC; j_gene: TRBJ2-1; abundance: -; v_gene: TRBV20-1; d_gene: -
CDR3aa: CASSQDIGEPYNEQFF; CDR3nt: TGCGCCAGCAGCCAAGATATTGGGGAGCCCTACAATGAGCAGTTCTTC; j_gene: TRBJ2-1; abundance: -; v_gene: TRBV4-1; d_gene: -
CDR3aa: CASSDSDGTQYF; CDR3nt: TGTGCCAGCAGTGATAGCGATGGTACGCAGTATTTT; j_gene: TRBJ2-3; abundance: few; v_gene: TRBV25-1; d_gene: -
CDR3aa: CSARPRGVLLNEQFF; CDR3nt: TGCAGTGCTAGGCCCAGGGGAGTGCTACTGAATGAGCAGTTCTTC; j_gene: TRBJ2-1; abundance: few; v_gene: TRBV20-1; d_gene: -
CDR3aa: CASSYAIRMDSSYEQYF; CDR3nt: TGTGCCAGCAGTTACGCCATCCGAATGGACAGCTCCTACGAGCAGTACTTC; j_gene: TRBJ2-7; abundance: -; v_gene: TRBV6-2/TRBV6-3; d_gene: -
CDR3aa: CASSRDRSGNQPQHF; CDR3nt: TGTGCCAGCAGTAGGGACAGGAGCGGTAATCAGCCCCAGCATTTT; j_gene: TRBJ1-5; abundance: few; v_gene: TRBV6-6; d_gene: TRBD1
CDR3aa: CASSYQMDRSEQYF; CDR3nt: TGTGCCAGCAGTTACCAGATGGACAGGAGCGAGCAGTACTTC; j_gene: TRBJ2-7; abundance: -; v_gene: TRBV6-2/TRBV6-3; d_gene: TRBD1
CDR3aa: CASSQRLINEQFF; CDR3nt: TGTGCCAGCAGCCAGAGGCTCATCAATGAGCAGTTCTTC; j_gene: TRBJ2-1; abundance: -; v_gene: TRBV13; d_gene: -
CDR3aa: CASSAPPGYGYGYTF; CDR3nt: TGTGCCAGCAGCGCCCCGCCGGGGTATGGCTATGGCTACACCTTC; j_gene: TRBJ1-2; abundance: once; v_gene: TRBV9; d_gene: -